One sample yielded the 15 T cell receptor beta chains listed below, sequenced in a study of relationships among human T cell subsets. From mRNA, alpha and beta CDR3 regions were amplified using semiquantitative ARM-PCR. Exponential amplification used communal superprimers after tagged nested gene-specific primers in ARM-PCR. TCRdb recomputed calls from the multiplex PCR reads with MiXCR, one row per CDR3 protein. The sample contains roughly 15,000 distinct CDR3 sequences, around three fifths of which appear only once. The sample taken for sequencing was total T cells sorted from blood. The receptors originated from a middle-aged man in good health.

The chain recombines TRBV11-2 with TRBJ2-5, with D perhaps matching TRBD2 (5 bases). Germline V CDR1 and CDR2: SGHAT, FQNNGV. This CDR3 is 14 amino acids long. V was trimmed by 4 bases and J by 0 bases, leaving 9 bases between them. Here the CDR3 reads CASSSDGDQETQYF. The CDR3 DNA reads as TGTGCCAGCAGCTCGGACGGGGACCAAGAGACCCAGTACTTC.

This chain links TRBV10-3 with TRBJ2-5, with D perhaps matching TRBD1 (7 bases). CDR1 is ENHRY, CDR2 SYGVKD, per germline. The V and J ends lost 2 bases and 2 bases respectively, with 21 bases between them. The CDR3 consists of 18 residues. In DNA form, the CDR3 reads TGTGCCATCAGTGAGCCACTAGGGACAGCGGAGGGACAAGAGACCCAGTACTTC. It encodes CAISEPLGTAEGQETQYF.

The chain combines TRBV27 with TRBJ2-3; possible D gene TRBD2, 5 bases. The V and J ends lost 3 bases and 6 bases respectively, with 13 bases between them. Germline CDR1 and CDR2: MNHEY and SMNVEV (reference sequence). The CDR3 contains 14 residues. CDR3 region: CASSFPRGGDTQYF. The CDR3 DNA sequence: TGTGCCAGCAGTTTCCCCCGTGGCGGGGATACGCAGTATTTT.

As to this clonotype: The junction does not match germline at one end; this may be a read error. The chain employs TRBV10-3 and TRBJ1-2; the D is unclear. The CDR3 has 13 amino acids. Germline V CDR1 and CDR2: ENHRY, SYGVKD. As DNA, the CDR3 is TGTGCCATCAGTCCGGCAAGGAACTTTGGCTACACCTTC. It yields the protein CAISPARNFGYTF.

This sequence joins TRBV14 and TRBJ1-2, with 9 bases aligning to TRBD1. The CDR3 loop spans 15 amino acids. From germline, CDR1 is SGHDN and CDR2 FVKESK. V lost 2 bases to trimming and J lost 10 bases; unmatched junction nucleotides: 11. The CDR3 sequence: CASSQNTGTGRIYTF. In nucleotides, the CDR3 is TGTGCCAGCAGCCAAAACACCGGGACAGGGCGTATCTACACCTTC.

V is TRBV6-6 and J is TRBJ1-4, with D unresolved. V was cut by 0 bases and J by 5 bases, with 7 bases left in between. The CDR3 consists of 14 residues. Per germline, CDR1 MNHNY and CDR2 SVGAGI (reference sequence). Written as DNA, the CDR3 is TGTGCCAGCAGTTACTCGAACAGAAATGAAAAACTGTTTTTT. This codes for CASSYSNRNEKLFF.

A few counts support this clonotype. Mismatch with germline at one junction end may stem from a read error. This chain joins TRBV18 and TRBJ2-1; no definite D call. This CDR3 comprises 14 residues. CDR1 KGHSH and CDR2 LQKENI come from the germline V gene. The CDR3 region has the DNA TGTGCCAGCTCACCTATGAGCTCCTACAATGAGCAGTTCTTT. Protein product: CASSPMSSYNEQFF.

Only a few counts were recorded for this clonotype. The V and J genes are TRBV11-1 and TRBJ2-7; maybe TRBD2 (5 bases). Trimming removed 3 bases at V and 1 base at J, with 10 bases between. This CDR3 has 14 residues. Germline CDR1 is SGHAT and CDR2 is FQDESV (reference sequence). The CDR3 bases are TGTGCCAGCAGCTTTGGGCGGGCATCCTACGAGCAGTACTTC. It yields the protein CASSFGRASYEQYF.

This clonotype was observed a few times. This chain uses TRBV10-2 with TRBJ1-1; D is ambiguous. The length of the CDR3 is 13 residues. Per germline, CDR1 WSHSY and CDR2 SAAADI. V lost 4 bases to trimming and J lost 4 bases, with 10 bases between them. The CDR3 sequence: CASSGGQATEAFF. The CDR3 nucleotides are TGCGCCAGCAGTGGTGGGCAGGCCACTGAAGCTTTCTTT.

The CDR3 nucleotides are TGCAGCGTCGCCCGACAGGGGGCAGTTCTCAATGAGCAGTTCTTC. It specifies CSVARQGAVLNEQFF. The genes are TRBV29-1 and TRBJ2-1, with 10 bases that match TRBD1. This CDR3 is 15 amino acids long. CDR1 and CDR2 (germline): SQVTM, ANQGSEA. V lost 6 bases and J lost 6; bases outside the gene matches: 11.

The chain has TRBV20-1 and TRBJ2-6, with D possibly matching TRBD2 (5 bases). The germline V gene has CDR1 DFQATT and CDR2 SNEGSKA (reference sequence). The ends were cut back, 5 bases at V and 0 bases at J, with 8 bases in the middle. The CDR3 has 14 residues. The CDR3 DNA follows: TGCAGTGCTCCCGGGAACTCTGGGGCCAACGTCCTGACTTTC. This encodes CSAPGNSGANVLTF.

The CDR3 loop is CASSSGQLYEQYF. CDR3 DNA sequence: TGTGCCAGTAGTTCGGGACAACTCTACGAGCAGTACTTC. The chain uses TRBV19 and TRBJ2-7, with a tentative D call TRBD1 (6 bases). Germline V lookup: CDR1 LNHDA, CDR2 SQIVND (reference sequence). This CDR3 spans 13 amino acids. V lost 5 bases to trimming and J lost 3 bases, with 11 bases between them.

This chain uses TRBV7-8 with TRBJ1-5, with 7 bases identical to TRBD1. The CDR3 extends over 16 amino acids. Looked up from germline, CDR1 is SGHVS and CDR2 is FQNEAQ. Trimming cost V 0 bases and J 6 bases; bases outside gene matches: 8. CDR3 protein: CASSLARTGFGQPQHF. CDR3 DNA: TGTGCCAGCAGCTTAGCCAGGACAGGCTTTGGTCAGCCCCAGCATTTT. The variable domain in full, completed from reference TRBV7-8 and TRBJ1-5, reads GAGVSQSPRYKVAKRGQDVALRCDPISGHVSLFWYQQALGQGPEFLTYFQNEAQLDKSGLPSDRFFAERPEGSVSTLKIQRTQQEDSAVYLCASSLARTGFGQPQHFGDGTRLSIL.

The table lists this clonotype with a few counts. The CDR3 nucleotides read TGTGCCAGCAGTCGTCCCCTCTCTGGAAACACCATATATTTT. Translation: CASSRPLSGNTIYF. The chain recombines TRBV11-2 with TRBJ1-3, with D unclear. The germline V gene encodes CDR1 SGHAT and CDR2 FQNNGV. Trimming cost V 6 bases and J 0 bases, with 9 bases left between them. This CDR3 has 14 amino acids.

V usage is TRBV20-1 and J usage is TRBJ1-1; 7 nucleotides match TRBD1. The CDR3 loop spans 14 amino acids. Germline CDR1 DFQATT, CDR2 SNEGSKA (reference sequence). After removal of 3 bases from V and 6 bases from J, the junction contained 10 bases not matched to a gene. CDR3 nucleotides: TGCAGTGCTAGTCGACAGGGAGGAAGCTCTGAAGCTTTCTTT. It yields the protein CSASRQGGSSEAFF.